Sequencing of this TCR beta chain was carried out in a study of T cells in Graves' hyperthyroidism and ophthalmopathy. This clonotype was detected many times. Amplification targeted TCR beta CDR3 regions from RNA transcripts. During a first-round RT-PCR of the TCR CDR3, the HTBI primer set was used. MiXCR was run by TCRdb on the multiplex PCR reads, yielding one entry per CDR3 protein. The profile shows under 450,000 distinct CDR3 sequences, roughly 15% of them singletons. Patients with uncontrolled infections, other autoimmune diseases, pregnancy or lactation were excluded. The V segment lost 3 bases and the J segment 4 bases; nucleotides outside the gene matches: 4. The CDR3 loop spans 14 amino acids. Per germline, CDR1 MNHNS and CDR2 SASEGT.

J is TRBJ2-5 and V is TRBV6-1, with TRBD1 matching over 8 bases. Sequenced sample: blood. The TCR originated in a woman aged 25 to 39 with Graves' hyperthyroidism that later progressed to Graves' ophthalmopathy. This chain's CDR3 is CASSDGQGGETQYF. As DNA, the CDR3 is TGTGCCAGCAGTGACGGACAGGGTGGAGAGACCCAGTACTTC.